This note documents a single T cell receptor (beta chain) sequence. What it binds is unknown. This entry is derived from a study of blood T cells in healthy people across ages. General study results and limits: Naive T cell percentage and TCR beta diversity correlated strongly. Diversity estimated from one million T cells was considered an underestimate. Higher diversity and more naive CD4+ cells were features of long-lived donors, compared to aged donors.

Through a sample-barcoded 5' primer and a J-beta primer mix, a second PCR was run for about 7 to 12 cycles. Each cDNA molecule received a tag from a template-switch adaptor that had 12 random nucleotides. Using its own MiXCR run on the 5' RACE reads, TCRdb lists one record per CDR3 protein. This repertoire shows hundreds of thousands of distinct CDR3 sequences, roughly three fifths found once; its top ten account for around 25%. The germline V and J ends were trimmed by 5 bases and 8 bases, with 15 bases remaining between them. The CDR3 loop spans 14 amino acids. Sequenced input: blood. The TCR originated in a man between 40 and 49 years old in good health. The chain uses TRBV12-3 or TRBV12-4 and TRBJ1-4; D is unclear. This CDR3 is CASSEPPRGEKLFF. DNA of the CDR3: TGTGCCAGCAGTGAGCCTCCACGTGGCGAAAAACTGTTTTTT.